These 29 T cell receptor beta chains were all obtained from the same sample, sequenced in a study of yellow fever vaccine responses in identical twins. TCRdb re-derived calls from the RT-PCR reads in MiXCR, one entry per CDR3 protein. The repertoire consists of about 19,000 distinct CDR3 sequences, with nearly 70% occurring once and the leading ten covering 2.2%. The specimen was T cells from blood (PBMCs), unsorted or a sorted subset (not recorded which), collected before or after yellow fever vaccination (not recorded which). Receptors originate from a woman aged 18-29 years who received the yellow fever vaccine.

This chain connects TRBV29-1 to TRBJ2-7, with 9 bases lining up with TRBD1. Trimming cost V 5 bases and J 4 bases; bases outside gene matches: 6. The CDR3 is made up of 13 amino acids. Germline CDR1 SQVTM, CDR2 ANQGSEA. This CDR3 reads CSVRQGEVYEQYF. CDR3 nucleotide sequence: TGCAGCGTTCGACAGGGGGAGGTTTACGAGCAGTACTTC.

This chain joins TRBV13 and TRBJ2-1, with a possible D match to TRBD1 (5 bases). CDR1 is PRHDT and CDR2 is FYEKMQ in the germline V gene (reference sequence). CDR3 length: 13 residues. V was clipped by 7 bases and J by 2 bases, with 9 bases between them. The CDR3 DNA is TGTGCCAGCAACCAGGGCACCTACAATGAGCAGTTCTTC. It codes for CASNQGTYNEQFF.

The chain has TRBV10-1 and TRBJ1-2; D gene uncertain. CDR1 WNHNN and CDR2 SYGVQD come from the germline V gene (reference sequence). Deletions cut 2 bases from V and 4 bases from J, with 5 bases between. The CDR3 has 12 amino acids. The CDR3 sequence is CASSETAYGYTF. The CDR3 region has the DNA TGCGCCAGCAGTGAGACAGCCTATGGCTACACCTTC.

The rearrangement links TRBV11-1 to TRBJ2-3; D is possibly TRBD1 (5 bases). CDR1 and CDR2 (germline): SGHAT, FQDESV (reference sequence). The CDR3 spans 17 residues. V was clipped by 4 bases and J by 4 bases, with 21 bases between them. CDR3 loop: CASSSQLGAPSSDTQYF. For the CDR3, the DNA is TGTGCCAGCAGCTCCCAATTAGGGGCGCCGTCCTCAGATACGCAGTATTTT. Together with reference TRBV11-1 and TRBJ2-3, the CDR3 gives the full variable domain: EAEVAQSPRYKITEKSQAVAFWCDPISGHATLYWYRQILGQGPELLVQFQDESVVDDSQLPKDRFSAERLKGVDSTLKIQPAELGDSAMYLCASSSQLGAPSSDTQYFGPGTRLTVL.

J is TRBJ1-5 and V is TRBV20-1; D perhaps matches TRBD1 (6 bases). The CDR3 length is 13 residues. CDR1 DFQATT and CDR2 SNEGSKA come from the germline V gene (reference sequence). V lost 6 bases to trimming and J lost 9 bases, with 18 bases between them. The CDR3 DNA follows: TGCAGTGCCCCCACGGGGGGGGCCGGGCCCCAGCATTTT. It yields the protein CSAPTGGAGPQHF.

The DNA of the CDR3 is TGTGCCAGCAGCTGGACCTACAAATCCTCCTACAATGAGCAGTTCTTC. This translates into CASSWTYKSSYNEQFF. The chain carries TRBV9 and TRBJ2-1; D is undetermined. CDR1 is SGDLS and CDR2 is YYNGEE in the germline V gene. The ends were cut back, 4 bases at V and 0 bases at J, with 14 bases in the middle. This CDR3 is built from 16 residues.

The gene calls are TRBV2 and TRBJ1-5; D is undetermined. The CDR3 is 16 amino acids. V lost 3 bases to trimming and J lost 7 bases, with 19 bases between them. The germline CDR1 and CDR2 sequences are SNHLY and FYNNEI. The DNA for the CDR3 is TGTGCCAGCAGTGAGATTCCGGCGAAGAGGGAACAGCCCCAGCATTTT. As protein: CASSEIPAKREQPQHF.

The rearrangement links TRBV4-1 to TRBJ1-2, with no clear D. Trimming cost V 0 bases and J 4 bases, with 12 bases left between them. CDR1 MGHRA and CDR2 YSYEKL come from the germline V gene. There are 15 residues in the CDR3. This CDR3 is CASSQDGTASYGYTF. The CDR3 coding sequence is TGCGCCAGCAGCCAAGACGGCACAGCTTCCTATGGCTACACCTTC.

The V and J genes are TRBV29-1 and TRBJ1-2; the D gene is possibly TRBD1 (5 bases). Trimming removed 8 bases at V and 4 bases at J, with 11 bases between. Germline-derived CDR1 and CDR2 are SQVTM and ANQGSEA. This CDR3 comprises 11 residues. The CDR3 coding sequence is TGCAGCATCGCAGGGCGCTATGGCTACACCTTC. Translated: CSIAGRYGYTF. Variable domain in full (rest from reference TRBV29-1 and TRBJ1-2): SAVISQKPSRDICQRGTSLTIQCQVDSQVTMMFWYRQQPGQSLTLIATANQGSEATYESGFVIDKFPISRPNLTFSTLTVSNMSPEDSSIYLCSIAGRYGYTFGSGTRLTVV.

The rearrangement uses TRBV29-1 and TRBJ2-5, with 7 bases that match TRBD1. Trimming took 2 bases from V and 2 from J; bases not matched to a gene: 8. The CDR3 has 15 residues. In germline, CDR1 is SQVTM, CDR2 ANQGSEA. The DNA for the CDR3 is TGCAGCGTTGAATCGTCCGGGACAGAACAAGAGACCCAGTACTTC. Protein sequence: CSVESSGTEQETQYF.

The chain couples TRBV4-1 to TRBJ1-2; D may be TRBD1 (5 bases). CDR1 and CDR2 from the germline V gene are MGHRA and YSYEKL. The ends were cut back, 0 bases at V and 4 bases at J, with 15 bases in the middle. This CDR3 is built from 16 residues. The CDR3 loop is CASSQDQVREGYGYTF. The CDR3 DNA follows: TGCGCCAGCAGCCAAGATCAGGTCAGGGAGGGCTATGGCTACACCTTC.

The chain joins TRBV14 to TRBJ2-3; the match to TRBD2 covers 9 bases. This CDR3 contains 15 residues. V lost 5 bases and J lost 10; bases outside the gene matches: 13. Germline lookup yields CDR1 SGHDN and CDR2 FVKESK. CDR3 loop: CASSYSGGPFLAQYF. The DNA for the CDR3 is TGTGCCAGCAGCTATAGCGGGGGTCCGTTTCTGGCGCAGTATTTT.

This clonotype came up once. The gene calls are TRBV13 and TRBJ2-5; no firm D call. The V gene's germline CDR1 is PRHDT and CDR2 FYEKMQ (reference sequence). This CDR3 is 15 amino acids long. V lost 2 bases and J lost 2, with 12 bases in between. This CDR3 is CASSLKQSFQETQYF. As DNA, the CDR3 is TGTGCCAGCAGCTTAAAACAGAGCTTTCAAGAGACCCAGTACTTC.

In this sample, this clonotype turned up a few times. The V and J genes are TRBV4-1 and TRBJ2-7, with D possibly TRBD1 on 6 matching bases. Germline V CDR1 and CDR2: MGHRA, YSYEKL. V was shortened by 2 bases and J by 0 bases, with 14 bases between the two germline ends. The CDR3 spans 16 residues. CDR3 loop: CASSQTPGHISYEQYV. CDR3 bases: TGCGCCAGCAGCCAAACCCCGGGACACATCTCCTACGAGCAGTACGTC.

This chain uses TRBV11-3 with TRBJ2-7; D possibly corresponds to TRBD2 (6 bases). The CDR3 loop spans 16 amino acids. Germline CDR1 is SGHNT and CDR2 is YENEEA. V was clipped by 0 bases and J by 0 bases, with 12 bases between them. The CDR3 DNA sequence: TGTGCCAGCAGCTTAGATCACGGGACTCGCTCCTACGAGCAGTACTTC. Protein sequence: CASSLDHGTRSYEQYF.

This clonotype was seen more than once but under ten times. CDR3 in DNA: TGTGCCAGCTCACCATCACTGGCGCAGAACACTGAAGCTTTCTTT. It codes for CASSPSLAQNTEAFF. V usage is TRBV18 and J usage is TRBJ1-1; unclear D gene. The CDR3 has 15 residues. Per the germline V gene, CDR1 is KGHSH and CDR2 is LQKENI. Deletions cut 2 bases from V and 1 base from J, with 11 bases between.

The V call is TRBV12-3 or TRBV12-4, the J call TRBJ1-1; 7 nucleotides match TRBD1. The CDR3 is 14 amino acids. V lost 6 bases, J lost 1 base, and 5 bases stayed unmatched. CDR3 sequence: CASSRTGANTEAFF. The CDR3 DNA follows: TGTGCCAGCAGCCGAACAGGGGCGAACACTGAAGCTTTCTTT.

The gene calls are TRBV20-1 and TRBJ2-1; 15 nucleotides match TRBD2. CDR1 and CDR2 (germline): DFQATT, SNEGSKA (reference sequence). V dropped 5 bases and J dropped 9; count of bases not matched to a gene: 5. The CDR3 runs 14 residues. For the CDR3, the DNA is TGCAGTGCTTGGACTAGCGGGAGGGCCGGTGAGCAGTTCTTC. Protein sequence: CSAWTSGRAGEQFF.

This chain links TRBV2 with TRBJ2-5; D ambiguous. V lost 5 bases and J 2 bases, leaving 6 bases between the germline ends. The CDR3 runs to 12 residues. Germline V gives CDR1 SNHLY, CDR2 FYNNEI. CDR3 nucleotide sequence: TGTGCCAGCAGTAGAACGCAAGAGACCCAGTACTTC. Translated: CASSRTQETQYF.

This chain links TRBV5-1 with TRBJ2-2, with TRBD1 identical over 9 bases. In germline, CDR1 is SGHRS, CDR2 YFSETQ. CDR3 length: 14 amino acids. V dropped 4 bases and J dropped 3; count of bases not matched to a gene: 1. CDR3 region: CASSRQGDTGELFF. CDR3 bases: TGCGCCAGCAGCCGACAGGGGGACACCGGGGAGCTGTTTTTT.

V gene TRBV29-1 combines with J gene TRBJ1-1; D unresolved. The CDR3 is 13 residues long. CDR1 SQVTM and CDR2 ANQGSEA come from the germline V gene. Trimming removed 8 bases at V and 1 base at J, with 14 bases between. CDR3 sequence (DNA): TGCAGCCGAGGGTACGGAGAGAACACTGAAGCTTTCTTT. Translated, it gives CSRGYGENTEAFF.

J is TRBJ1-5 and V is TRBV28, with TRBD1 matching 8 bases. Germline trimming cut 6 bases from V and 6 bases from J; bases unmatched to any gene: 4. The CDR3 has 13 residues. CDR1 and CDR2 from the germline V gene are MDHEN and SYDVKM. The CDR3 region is CASRDRGGQPQHF. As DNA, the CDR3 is TGTGCCAGCAGAGACAGGGGAGGTCAGCCCCAGCATTTT.

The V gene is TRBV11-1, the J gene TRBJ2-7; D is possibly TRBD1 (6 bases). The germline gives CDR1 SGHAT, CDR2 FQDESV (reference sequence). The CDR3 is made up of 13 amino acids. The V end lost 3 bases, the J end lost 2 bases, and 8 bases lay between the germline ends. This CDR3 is CASSLGQPYEQYF. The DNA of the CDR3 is TGTGCCAGCAGCTTGGGACAACCCTACGAGCAGTACTTC.

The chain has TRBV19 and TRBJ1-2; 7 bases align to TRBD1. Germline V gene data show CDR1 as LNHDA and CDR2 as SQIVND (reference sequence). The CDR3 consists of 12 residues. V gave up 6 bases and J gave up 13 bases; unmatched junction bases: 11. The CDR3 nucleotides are TGTGCCAGTAGCGACAGGGCCTCCGGACTCACCTTC. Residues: CASSDRASGLTF.

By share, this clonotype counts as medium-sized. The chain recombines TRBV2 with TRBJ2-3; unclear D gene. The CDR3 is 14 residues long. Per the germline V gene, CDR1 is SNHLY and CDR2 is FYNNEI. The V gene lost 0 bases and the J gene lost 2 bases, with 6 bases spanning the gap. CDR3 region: CASSEATHTDTQYF. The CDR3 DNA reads TGTGCCAGCAGTGAAGCGACTCACACAGATACGCAGTATTTT.

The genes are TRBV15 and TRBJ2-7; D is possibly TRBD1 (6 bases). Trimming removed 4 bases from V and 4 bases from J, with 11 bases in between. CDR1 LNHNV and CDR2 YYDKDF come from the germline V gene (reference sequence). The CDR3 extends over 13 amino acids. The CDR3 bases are TGTGCCACCAGCACTCCGGACAGATACGAGCAGTACTTC. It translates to CATSTPDRYEQYF.

The CDR3, as DNA: TGTGCCAGCAGTGAATATTTCTACGAGCAGTACTTC. This encodes CASSEYFYEQYF. The rearrangement links TRBV25-1 to TRBJ2-7; D gene ambiguous. The CDR3 contains 12 residues. Trimming pared 0 bases from V and 3 bases from J, leaving 3 bases between. Germline CDR1 MGHDK, CDR2 SYGVNS.

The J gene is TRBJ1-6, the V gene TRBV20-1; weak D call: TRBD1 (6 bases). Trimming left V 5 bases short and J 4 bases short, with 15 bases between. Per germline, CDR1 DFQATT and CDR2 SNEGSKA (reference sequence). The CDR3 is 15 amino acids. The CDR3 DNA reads TGCAGTGCTCCGGACAGTTTGGGGTATAATTCACCCCTCCACTTT. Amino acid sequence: CSAPDSLGYNSPLHF.

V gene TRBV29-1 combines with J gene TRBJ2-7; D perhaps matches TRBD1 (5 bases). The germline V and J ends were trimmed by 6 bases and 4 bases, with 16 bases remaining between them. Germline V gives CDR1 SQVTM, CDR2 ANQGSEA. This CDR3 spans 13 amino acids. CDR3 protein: CSVLTDTTYEQYF. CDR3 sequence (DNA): TGCAGCGTCCTCACGGACACCACTTACGAGCAGTACTTC.